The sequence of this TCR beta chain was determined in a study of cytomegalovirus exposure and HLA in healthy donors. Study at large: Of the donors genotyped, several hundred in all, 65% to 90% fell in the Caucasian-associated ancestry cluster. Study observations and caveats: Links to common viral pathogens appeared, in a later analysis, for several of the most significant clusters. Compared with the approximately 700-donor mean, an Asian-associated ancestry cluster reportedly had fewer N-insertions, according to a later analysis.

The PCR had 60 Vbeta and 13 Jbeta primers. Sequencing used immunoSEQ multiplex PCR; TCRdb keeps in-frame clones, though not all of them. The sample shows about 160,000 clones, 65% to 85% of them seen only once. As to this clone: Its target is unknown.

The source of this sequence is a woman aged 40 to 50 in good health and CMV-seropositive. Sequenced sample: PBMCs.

The CDR3 sequence is CARTFRSGMLSDTQYF. In DNA, the CDR3 is TGTGCCCGCACCTTCCGGAGTGGCATGCTCTCAGATACGCAGTATTTT. The genes are TRBV30 and TRBJ2-3; D gene ambiguous. CDR1 and CDR2 (germline): GTSNPN, SVGIG (reference sequence). This CDR3 has 16 amino acids. With 8 bases removed from V and 4 bases from J, the gap between germline ends came to 25 bases.